One and the same sample provided the 14 T cell receptor beta chains below, sequenced in a study of cytomegalovirus exposure and HLA in healthy donors. Sequencing was performed with immunoSEQ multiplex PCR; in TCRdb, only in-frame clones are kept and a portion is missing. Among around 200,000 clones listed, 85% to 90% were seen once. Material: PBMCs. Receptor source: a woman younger than 35 in good health and CMV-seronegative.

The chain couples TRBV6-4 to TRBJ1-5, with 7 bases fitting TRBD1. With V trimmed by 7 bases and J by 3 bases, 12 bases remained unmatched. The CDR3 extends over 16 amino acids. Germline V gene data show CDR1 as MRHNA and CDR2 as SNTAGT. CDR3 residues: CASTPVRGRVNQPQHF. The CDR3 coding sequence is TGTGCCAGCACCCCGGTGAGGGGGCGTGTCAATCAGCCCCAGCATTTT.

V usage is TRBV29-1 and J usage is TRBJ1-2; 8 positions agree with TRBD1. V lost 2 bases, J lost 5 bases, and 7 bases stayed unmatched. The CDR3 runs to 14 residues. Germline V lookup: CDR1 SQVTM, CDR2 ANQGSEA. CDR3 coding DNA: TGCAGCGTTGAAAGGACAGGGAGTGGGTATGGCTACACCTTC. Protein product: CSVERTGSGYGYTF.

This chain connects TRBV5-4 to TRBJ2-3; D call uncertain. The CDR3 consists of 12 residues. V was shortened by 1 base and J by 4 bases, with 4 bases between the two germline ends. Germline V gives CDR1 SGHNT, CDR2 YYREEE (reference sequence). The CDR3 bases are TGTGCCAGCAGCTTGCCCGCAGATACGCAGTATTTT. It is translated as CASSLPADTQYF.

The chain joins TRBV2 to TRBJ2-1, with D possibly being TRBD2 (5 bases). V was cut by 2 bases and J by 10 bases, with 9 bases left in between. Per the germline V gene, CDR1 is SNHLY and CDR2 is FYNNEI. The CDR3 totals 12 residues. The chain's CDR3 is CASSEKLVEQFF. The CDR3 DNA sequence: TGTGCCAGCAGTGAAAAACTAGTAGAGCAGTTCTTC.

The chain uses TRBV19 and TRBJ2-7; D may be TRBD2 (6 bases). Germline CDR1 reads LNHDA; CDR2 reads SQIVND (reference sequence). Trimming cost V 4 bases and J 3 bases, with 16 bases left between them. The CDR3 has 15 amino acids. CDR3 residues: CASSTSGALLYEQYF. CDR3 DNA sequence: TGTGCCAGTAGTACCTCGGGAGCCCTCCTCTACGAGCAGTACTTC.

This clone has only a few counts. The chain is built from TRBV2 and TRBJ1-5; weak D call: TRBD1 (5 bases). CDR1 is SNHLY, CDR2 FYNNEI, per germline. The CDR3 is 12 residues long. Trimming took 6 bases from V and 6 from J, leaving 9 bases between them. This CDR3 reads CASSVGGQPQHF. DNA of the CDR3: TGTGCCAGCAGCGTGGGGGGTCAGCCCCAGCATTTT. Variable domain in full (rest from reference TRBV2 and TRBJ1-5): EPEVTQTPSHQVTQMGQEVILRCVPISNHLYFYWYRQILGQKVEFLVSFYNNEISEKSEIFDDQFSVERPDGSNFTLKIRSTKLEDSAMYFCASSVGGQPQHFGDGTRLSIL.

The chain couples TRBV2 to TRBJ1-5; possibly TRBD1 for D (6 bases). The germline gives CDR1 SNHLY, CDR2 FYNNEI. This CDR3 is 13 amino acids long. Trimming cost V 9 bases and J 6 bases, with 15 bases left between them. CDR3 nucleotide sequence: TGTGCCAGTCGTTATAGCAGGGGTCAGCCCCAGCATTTT. Translating gives CASRYSRGQPQHF.

The rearrangement joins TRBV28 to TRBJ2-1, with TRBD1 identical over 8 bases. Per the germline V gene, CDR1 is MDHEN and CDR2 is SYDVKM. The CDR3 runs 12 residues. J was trimmed by 11 bases and V by 4 bases; bases with no gene match: 4. The chain's CDR3 is CASSSGGRKQFF. The CDR3 DNA is TGTGCCAGCAGTTCAGGGGGCCGTAAGCAGTTCTTC.

The gene calls are TRBV5-1 and TRBJ2-1, with TRBD2 identical over 11 bases. V was clipped by 3 bases and J by 8 bases; unmatched bases: 10. This CDR3 contains 16 residues. Per the germline V gene, CDR1 is SGHRS and CDR2 is YFSETQ. The CDR3 is CASSSGSLAGVYEQFF. CDR3 sequence (DNA): TGCGCCAGCAGCTCGGGTTCACTAGCGGGAGTCTATGAGCAGTTCTTC.

This clone has only a few counts. The chain has TRBV14 and TRBJ2-7; perhaps TRBD2 as D (6 bases). Trimming cost V 1 base and J 12 bases, with 16 bases left between them. The CDR3 consists of 13 residues. From germline, CDR1 is SGHDN and CDR2 FVKESK. DNA of the CDR3: TGTGCCAGCAGCCAAGGGGGAGCGGGCCTCGGGTACTTC. This sequence encodes CASSQGGAGLGYF. The full variable domain, rest sourced from reference TRBV14 and TRBJ2-7, is EAGVTQFPSHSVIEKGQTVTLRCDPISGHDNLYWYRRVMGKEIKFLLHFVKESKQDESGMPNNRFLAERTGGTYSTLKVQPAELEDSGVYFCASSQGGAGLGYFGPGTRLTVT.

The chain links TRBV5-4 to TRBJ2-7; 8 nucleotides agree with TRBD1. Germline lookup yields CDR1 SGHNT and CDR2 YYREEE (reference sequence). The CDR3 totals 15 residues. The junction had 5 bases not matched to a gene; V was cut back by 2 bases and J by 1 base. The CDR3 DNA follows: TGTGCCAGCAGCTTTCGGACAGGGAGATCCTACGAGCAGTACTTC. Translation gives CASSFRTGRSYEQYF.

This rearrangement joins TRBV6-5 to TRBJ2-1; maybe TRBD1 (6 bases). The CDR3 is 14 residues long. Germline assignment: CDR1 MNHEY and CDR2 SVGAGI. Trimming stripped 2 bases from V and 5 bases from J, with 10 bases between. The CDR3 nucleotides are TGTGCCAGCAGTTACACAGGGACCCACAATGAGCAGTTCTTC. Translated, it gives CASSYTGTHNEQFF.

The genes are TRBV19 and TRBJ2-5, with D perhaps matching TRBD1 (5 bases). Germline CDR1 and CDR2: LNHDA and SQIVND (reference sequence). This CDR3 is built from 14 residues. Trimming cost V 5 bases and J 4 bases, with 14 bases left between them. CDR3: CASSPGRQGETQYF. CDR3 sequence (DNA): TGTGCCAGTAGTCCAGGGCGCCAGGGAGAGACCCAGTACTTC.

In nucleotides, the CDR3 is TGTGCCAGCAGCTCGTGGGACAGGGGAGGAACAGATACGCAGTATTTT. Translation: CASSSWDRGGTDTQYF. This rearrangement joins TRBV7-9 to TRBJ2-3; 10 nucleotides match TRBD1. V trimming: 4 bases; J trimming: 3 bases; junction bases outside the gene matches: 7. This CDR3 region has 16 residues. CDR1 is SEHNR and CDR2 is FQNEAQ in the germline V gene (reference sequence).